These T cell receptor beta chains were read from a single sample in a study of technical replicates of blood from a few donors. Some clones are missing from TCRdb's copy, which holds only in-frame ones; the method was immunoSEQ multiplex PCR. Among 84,000 or so clones, about 97% were seen once, and the ten largest hold around 0.18%. The sequenced sample consisted of T cells isolated from PBMCs. The receptors come from a human donor in good health. The CDR3 runs from the conserved cysteine through the conserved F or W. D genes are given only for firm matches. Where a row states a size, it is once, few, many or the class of an expanded clone; other rows omit it.

size | J | D | V | CDR3 | DNA
NA | TRBJ2-7 | TRBD1 | TRBV19 | CASSARTGSYEQYF | TGTGCCAGTAGCGCACGGACAGGGTCCTACGAGCAGTACTTC
NA | TRBJ2-1 | TRBD1 | TRBV29-1 | CSVAGTGGSYNEQFF | TGCAGCGTTGCCGGGACAGGGGGCTCCTACAATGAGCAGTTCTTC
NA | TRBJ2-7 | TRBD2 | TRBV10-3 | CAISEGLAGGYEQYF | TGTGCCATCAGTGAGGGACTAGCGGGGGGCTACGAGCAGTACTTC
NA | TRBJ2-7 | TRBD1 | TRBV6-1 | CASRGTGRDEQYF | TGTGCCAGCCGTGGGACAGGGAGAGACGAGCAGTACTTC
NA | TRBJ1-5 | NA | TRBV7-8 | CASSLGSVAQPQHF | TGTGCCAGCAGCTTAGGCTCGGTTGCGCAGCCCCAGCATTTT
NA | TRBJ2-5 | TRBD1 | TRBV2 | CASSQGTGVETQYF | TGTGCCAGCAGTCAAGGGACAGGGGTGGAGACCCAGTACTTC
NA | TRBJ1-4 | NA | TRBV7-6 | CASSLGQTNEKLFF | TGTGCCAGCAGCCTCGGACAGACCAATGAAAAACTGTTTTTT
NA | TRBJ2-2 | NA | TRBV5-1 | CASSLMAGENTGELFF | TGCGCCAGCAGCTTGATGGCAGGGGAGAACACCGGGGAGCTGTTTTTT
NA | TRBJ2-5 | TRBD1 | TRBV5-1 | CASSLGTGGETQYF | TGCGCCAGCAGCCTAGGGACAGGAGGAGAGACCCAGTACTTC
NA | TRBJ2-3 | TRBD1 | TRBV29-1 | CSVRLGQGSTDTQYF | TGCAGCGTTCGTCTTGGACAGGGTAGCACAGATACGCAGTATTTT
NA | TRBJ2-1 | TRBD2 | TRBV30 | CAWSPIQRGGNEQFF | TGTGCCTGGAGCCCAATCCAGCGGGGGGGCAATGAGCAGTTCTTC
NA | TRBJ1-2 | TRBD1 | TRBV7-9 | CASSPRQGNYGYTF | TGTGCCAGCAGCCCAAGACAGGGTAACTATGGCTACACCTTC
once | TRBJ1-1 | NA | TRBV9 | CASSVGPGATAEAFF | TGTGCCAGCAGCGTAGGCCCAGGGGCTACCGCTGAAGCTTTCTTT
few | TRBJ1-1 | TRBD1 | TRBV2 | CASSETRGPTEAFF | TGTGCCAGCAGTGAAACGAGGGGGCCCACTGAAGCTTTCTTT
few | TRBJ1-5 | NA | TRBV4-1 | CASSHQGLSHQPQHF | TGCGCCAGCAGCCATCAGGGCCTGTCACATCAGCCCCAGCATTTT
NA | TRBJ1-4 | NA | TRBV30 | CAWGSLLQGFGEKLFF | TGTGCCTGGGGAAGCTTACTACAGGGTTTTGGTGAAAAACTGTTTTTT
NA | TRBJ1-5 | TRBD1 | TRBV7-6 | CASSLLTGPHQPQHF | TGTGCCAGCAGCTTATTGACAGGGCCCCATCAGCCCCAGCATTTT
NA | TRBJ1-2 | NA | TRBV29-1 | CSVEGDSSNYGYTF | TGCAGCGTTGAAGGGGACTCTTCTAACTATGGCTACACCTTC
NA | TRBJ1-3 | TRBD1 | TRBV27 | CASSLSWTGSGNTIYF | TGTGCCAGCAGTTTATCGTGGACAGGCTCTGGAAACACCATATATTTT
NA | TRBJ1-2 | NA | TRBV7-9 | CASSVYLTVYGYTF | TGTGCCAGCAGCGTATACTTGACTGTCTATGGCTACACCTTC
NA | TRBJ1-3 | NA | TRBV9 | CASSVAENSGNTIYF | TGTGCCAGCAGCGTAGCAGAAAACTCTGGAAACACCATATATTTT
NA | TRBJ2-1 | TRBD1 | TRBV5-1 | CASSSPGTGWDEQFF | TGCGCCAGCAGCTCACCCGGGACAGGGTGGGATGAGCAGTTCTTC